The entry below gives a single T cell receptor beta chain sequence along with its context. In the study's own analysis: Estimated nucleated cell counts came from reference gene primer amplification. Sequencing was performed with immunoSEQ multiplex PCR; in TCRdb, only in-frame clones are kept and a portion is missing. The DNA was the basis for D and trimming; V, J and clone size are from that table. The sample lists about 230,000 clones, roughly nine tenths seen once, with 11% in the top ten. With V trimmed by 4 bases and J by 7 bases, 10 bases remained unmatched. Germline V gene data show CDR1 as LGHNA and CDR2 as YSLEER. The length of the CDR3 is 16 residues. This record comes from a study of blood T cell repertoires in COVID-19. At the level of the study: COVID-19 samples from acute and convalescent phases originated in the United States, Italy and Spain.

Adults between about 18 and 89 years of age took part from about 24 US areas. Either two negative PCRs, clearance, or symptom resolution qualified Cohort 3 donors as recovered. This sequence was found in a man aged 25-45 years who had recovered from COVID-19. The sequenced sample consisted of PBMCs or T cells enriched from blood (not recorded which). The gene calls are TRBV4-3 and TRBJ1-2; TRBD1 matches at 12 bases. The CDR3 protein is CASSLAPGQGAGGYTF. The CDR3, as DNA: TGCGCCAGCAGCCTCGCACCGGGACAGGGGGCGGGTGGCTACACCTTC.